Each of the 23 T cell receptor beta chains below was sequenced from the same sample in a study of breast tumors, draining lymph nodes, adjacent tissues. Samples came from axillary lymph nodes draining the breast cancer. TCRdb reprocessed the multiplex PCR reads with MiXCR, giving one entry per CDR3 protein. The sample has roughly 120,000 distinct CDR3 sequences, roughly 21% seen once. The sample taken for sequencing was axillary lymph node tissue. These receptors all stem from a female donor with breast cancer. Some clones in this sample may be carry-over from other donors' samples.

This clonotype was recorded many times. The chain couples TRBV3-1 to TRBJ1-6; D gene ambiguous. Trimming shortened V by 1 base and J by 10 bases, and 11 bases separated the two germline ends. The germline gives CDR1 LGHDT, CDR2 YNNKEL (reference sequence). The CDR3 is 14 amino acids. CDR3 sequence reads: CASSQVGRGSPLHF. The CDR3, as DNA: TGTGCCAGCAGCCAAGTAGGTCGTGGATCACCCCTCCACTTT.

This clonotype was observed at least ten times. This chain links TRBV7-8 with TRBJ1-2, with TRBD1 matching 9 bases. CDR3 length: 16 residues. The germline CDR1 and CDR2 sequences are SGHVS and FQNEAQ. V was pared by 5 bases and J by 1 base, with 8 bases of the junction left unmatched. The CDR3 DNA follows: TGTGCCAGCAGCACCCCGAGGGGACAGGGTAACTATGGCTACACCTTC. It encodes CASSTPRGQGNYGYTF. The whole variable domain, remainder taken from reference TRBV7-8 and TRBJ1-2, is GAGVSQSPRYKVAKRGQDVALRCDPISGHVSLFWYQQALGQGPEFLTYFQNEAQLDKSGLPSDRFFAERPEGSVSTLKIQRTQQEDSAVYLCASSTPRGQGNYGYTFGSGTRLTVV.

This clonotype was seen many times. The CDR3 bases are TGCAGCGTTGAGCGGGGGGGACTAGCGGGAGGCTTGGCGGAGCAGTACTTC. It translates to CSVERGGLAGGLAEQYF. The chain has TRBV29-1 and TRBJ2-7, with 15 bases lining up with TRBD2. CDR1 and CDR2 (germline): SQVTM, ANQGSEA. The CDR3 totals 17 residues. With 3 bases clipped from V and 7 bases from J, the junction kept 13 bases outside the gene matches.

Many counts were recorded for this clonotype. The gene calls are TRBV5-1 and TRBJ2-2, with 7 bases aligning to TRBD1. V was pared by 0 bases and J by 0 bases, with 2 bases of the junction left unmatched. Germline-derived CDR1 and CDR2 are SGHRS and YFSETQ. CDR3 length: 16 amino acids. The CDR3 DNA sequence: TGCGCCAGCAGCTTGGAGGGGGCTTCGAACACCGGGGAGCTGTTTTTT. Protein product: CASSLEGASNTGELFF.

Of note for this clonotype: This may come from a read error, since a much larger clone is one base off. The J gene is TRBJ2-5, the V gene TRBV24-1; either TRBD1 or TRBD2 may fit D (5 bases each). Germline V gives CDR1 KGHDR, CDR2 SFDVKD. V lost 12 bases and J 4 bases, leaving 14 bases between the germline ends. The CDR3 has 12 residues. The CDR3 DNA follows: TGTGCCGCCATGGGTGGGGGAGAGACCCAGTACTTC. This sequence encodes CAAMGGGETQYF.

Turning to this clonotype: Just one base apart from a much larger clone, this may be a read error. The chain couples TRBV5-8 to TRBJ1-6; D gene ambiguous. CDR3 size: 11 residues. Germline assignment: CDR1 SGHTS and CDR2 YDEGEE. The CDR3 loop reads CAGSLESPLHF. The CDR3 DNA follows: TGTGCCGGCAGCTTAGAATCACCCCTCCACTTT.

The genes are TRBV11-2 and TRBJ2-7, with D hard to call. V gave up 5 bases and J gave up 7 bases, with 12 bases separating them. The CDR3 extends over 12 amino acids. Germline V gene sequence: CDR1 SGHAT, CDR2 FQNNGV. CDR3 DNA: TGTGCCAGCAGCACGTCTTTGAGGGAGCAGTACTTC. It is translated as CASSTSLREQYF.

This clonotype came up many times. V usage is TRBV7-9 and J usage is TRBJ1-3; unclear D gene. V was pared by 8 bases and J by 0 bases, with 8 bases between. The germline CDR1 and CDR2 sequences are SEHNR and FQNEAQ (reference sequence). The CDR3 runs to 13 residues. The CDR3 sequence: CASRSVSGNTIYF. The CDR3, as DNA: TGTGCCAGCCGCTCAGTCTCTGGAAACACCATATATTTT.

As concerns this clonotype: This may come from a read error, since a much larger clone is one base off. The CDR3 protein is CASSESSQSVHGYTF. The CDR3 region has the DNA TGTGCCAGCAGTGAGTCCAGCCAGTCTGTCCATGGCTACACCTTC. The chain employs TRBV2 and TRBJ1-2; no clear D. Germline CDR1 reads SNHLY; CDR2 reads FYNNEI. The CDR3 runs to 15 residues. Trimming cost V 3 bases and J 6 bases, with 17 bases left between them.

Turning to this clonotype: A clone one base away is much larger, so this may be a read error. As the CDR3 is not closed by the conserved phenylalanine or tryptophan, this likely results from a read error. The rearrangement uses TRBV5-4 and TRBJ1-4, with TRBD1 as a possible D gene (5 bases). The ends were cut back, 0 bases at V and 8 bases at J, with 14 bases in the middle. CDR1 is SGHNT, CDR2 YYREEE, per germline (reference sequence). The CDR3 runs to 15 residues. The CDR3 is CASSLAGQGREKLFL. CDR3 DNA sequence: TGTGCCAGCAGCTTGGCGGGGCAGGGCAGAGAAAAACTGTTTCTT.

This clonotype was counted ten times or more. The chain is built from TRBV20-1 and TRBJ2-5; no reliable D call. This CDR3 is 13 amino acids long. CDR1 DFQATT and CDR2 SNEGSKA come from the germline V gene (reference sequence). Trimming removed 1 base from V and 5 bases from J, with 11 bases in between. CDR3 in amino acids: CSARAPPRETQYF. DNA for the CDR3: TGCAGTGCTAGAGCTCCTCCCCGGGAGACCCAGTACTTC.

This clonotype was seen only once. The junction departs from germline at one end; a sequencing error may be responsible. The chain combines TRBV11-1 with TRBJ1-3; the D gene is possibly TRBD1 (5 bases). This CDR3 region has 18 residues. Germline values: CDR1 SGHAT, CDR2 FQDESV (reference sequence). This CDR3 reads CASSLQVGDLASGNTVYF. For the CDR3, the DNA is TGTGCCAGCAGCTTGCAGGTGGGGGACCTCGCATCTGGAAACACCGTATATTTT.

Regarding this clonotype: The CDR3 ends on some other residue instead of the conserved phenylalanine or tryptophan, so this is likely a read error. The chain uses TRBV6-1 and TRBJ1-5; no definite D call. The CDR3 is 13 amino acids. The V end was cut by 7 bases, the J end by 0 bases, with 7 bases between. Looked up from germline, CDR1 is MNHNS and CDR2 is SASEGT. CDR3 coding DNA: TGTGCCAGCATACTCAATAGCAATCAGCCCCAGCATATT. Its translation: CASILNSNQPQHI.

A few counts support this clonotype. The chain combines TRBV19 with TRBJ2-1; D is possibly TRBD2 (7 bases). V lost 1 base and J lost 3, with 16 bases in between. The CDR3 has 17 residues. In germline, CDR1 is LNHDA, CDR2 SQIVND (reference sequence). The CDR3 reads CASSIVGGGQGYNEQFF. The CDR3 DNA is TGTGCCAGTAGTATAGTTGGGGGGGGGCAGGGCTACAATGAGCAGTTCTTC.

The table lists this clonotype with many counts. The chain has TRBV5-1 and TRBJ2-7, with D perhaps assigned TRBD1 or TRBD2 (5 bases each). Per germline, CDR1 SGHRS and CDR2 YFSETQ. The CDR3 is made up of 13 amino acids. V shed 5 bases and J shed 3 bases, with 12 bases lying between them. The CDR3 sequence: CASSPPGRYEQYF. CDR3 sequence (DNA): TGCGCCAGCAGTCCCCCGGGACGCTACGAGCAGTACTTC.

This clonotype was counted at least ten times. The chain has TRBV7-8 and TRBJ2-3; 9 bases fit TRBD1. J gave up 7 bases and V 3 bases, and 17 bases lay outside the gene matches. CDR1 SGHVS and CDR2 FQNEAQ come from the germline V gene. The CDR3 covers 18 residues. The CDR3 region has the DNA TGTGCCAGCAGCTTGGGACAGGGAGGAGGGTGGGTAACAAATACGCAGTATTTT. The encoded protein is CASSLGQGGGWVTNTQYF.

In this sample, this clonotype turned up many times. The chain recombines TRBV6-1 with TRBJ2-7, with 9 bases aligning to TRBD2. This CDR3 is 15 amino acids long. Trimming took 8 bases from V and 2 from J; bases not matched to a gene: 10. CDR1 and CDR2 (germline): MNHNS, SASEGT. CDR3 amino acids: CASGLSSGSTYEQYF. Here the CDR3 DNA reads TGTGCCAGCGGTTTGAGTAGCGGGAGCACCTACGAGCAGTACTTC.

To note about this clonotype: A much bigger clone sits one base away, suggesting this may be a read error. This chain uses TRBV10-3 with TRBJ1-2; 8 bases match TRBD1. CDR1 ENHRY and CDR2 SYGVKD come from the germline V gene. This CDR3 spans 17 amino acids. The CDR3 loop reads CAFSGTPRTGLDYGYTF. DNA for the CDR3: TGTGCCTTCAGTGGGACCCCCAGGACAGGGCTCGACTATGGCTACACCTTC.

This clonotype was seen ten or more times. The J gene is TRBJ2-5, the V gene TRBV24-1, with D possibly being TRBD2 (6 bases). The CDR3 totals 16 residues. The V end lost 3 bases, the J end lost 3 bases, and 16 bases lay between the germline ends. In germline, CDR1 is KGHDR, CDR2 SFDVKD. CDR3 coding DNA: TGTGCCACCAGTGATCCGCGGGGTGGGGCGAAAGAGACCCAGTACTTC. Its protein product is CATSDPRGGAKETQYF.

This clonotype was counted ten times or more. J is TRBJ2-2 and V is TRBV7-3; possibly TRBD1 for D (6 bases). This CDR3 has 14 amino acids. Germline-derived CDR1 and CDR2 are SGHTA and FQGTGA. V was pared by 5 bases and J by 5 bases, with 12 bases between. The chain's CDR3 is CASSPQGWTGELFF. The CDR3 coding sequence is TGTGCCAGCAGCCCACAGGGTTGGACCGGGGAGCTGTTTTTT.

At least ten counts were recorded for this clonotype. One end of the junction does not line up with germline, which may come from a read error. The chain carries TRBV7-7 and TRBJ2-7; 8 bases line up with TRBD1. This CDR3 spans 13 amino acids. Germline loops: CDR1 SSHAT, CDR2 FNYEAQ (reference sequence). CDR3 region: CASSRDRSYEQYF. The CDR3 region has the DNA TGTGCTAGCAGCCGGGACAGGTCCTACGAGCAGTACTTC.

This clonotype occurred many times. For the CDR3, the DNA is TGTGCCAGCAGGTCCTCGGGAGGCACCTACGAGCAGTACTTC. This encodes CASRSSGGTYEQYF. V is TRBV6-6 and J is TRBJ2-7, with 7 bases matching TRBD2. The V gene end was trimmed by 6 bases and the J gene end by 2 bases; junction bases not matched to a gene: 7. Germline V lookup: CDR1 MNHNY, CDR2 SVGAGI (reference sequence). The CDR3 length is 14 residues.

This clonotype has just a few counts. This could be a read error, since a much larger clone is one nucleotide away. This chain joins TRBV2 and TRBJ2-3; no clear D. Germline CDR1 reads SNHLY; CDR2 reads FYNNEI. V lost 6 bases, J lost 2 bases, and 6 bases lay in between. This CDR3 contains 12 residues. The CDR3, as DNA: TGTGCCAGCAGCCAGACCACAGATACGCAGTATTTT. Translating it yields CASSQTTDTQYF.